The next 27 T cell receptor beta chains were all read from a single sample in a study of CD8 T cells in ankylosing spondylitis. TCRdb recomputed calls from the 5' RACE reads with MiXCR, one row per CDR3 protein. Among some 270,000 distinct CDR3 sequences listed, under 20% were seen once. Sequencing was carried out using blood, either unsorted or a sorted T cell fraction (not recorded which). These receptors came from a male donor with ankylosing spondylitis or in good health (not recorded which).

V and J are TRBV25-1 and TRBJ2-7, with D possibly being TRBD1 or TRBD2 (5 bases each). Germline V gives CDR1 MGHDK, CDR2 SYGVNS. Trimming removed 1 base from V and 3 bases from J, with 7 bases in between. The CDR3 runs 13 residues. CDR3 protein: CASSEFGGYEQYF. CDR3 nucleotide sequence: TGTGCCAGCAGTGAATTTGGGGGCTACGAGCAGTACTTC.

This clonotype was detected only a few times. This chain connects TRBV30 to TRBJ1-5; possibly TRBD1 for D (6 bases). Germline CDR1 reads GTSNPN; CDR2 reads SVGIG (reference sequence). This CDR3 has 13 amino acids. V dropped 3 bases and J dropped 4 bases, with 10 bases sitting between them. CDR3 amino acids: CAWSADSNQPQHF. The CDR3 nucleotides read TGTGCCTGGAGCGCGGACAGTAATCAGCCCCAGCATTTT. Based on the CDR3 plus reference TRBV30 and TRBJ1-5, the full variable domain is SQTIHQWPATLVQPVGSPLSLECTVEGTSNPNLYWYRQAAGRGLQLLFYSVGIGQISSEVPQNLSASRPQDRQFILSSKKLLLSDSGFYLCAWSADSNQPQHFGDGTRLSIL.

This clonotype was seen at least ten times. The genes are TRBV9 and TRBJ2-1, with 13 bases identical to TRBD2. The CDR3 extends over 18 amino acids. V was clipped by 0 bases and J by 0 bases; unmatched bases: 3. Germline V lookup: CDR1 SGDLS, CDR2 YYNGEE. CDR3 DNA: TGTGCCAGCAGCGTAGCGACTAGCGGGAGGCCCTCCTACAATGAGCAGTTCTTC. Its protein product is CASSVATSGRPSYNEQFF.

The rearrangement joins TRBV11-2 to TRBJ2-1; no reliable D call. V dropped 1 base and J dropped 3 bases, with 10 bases sitting between them. The CDR3 covers 15 residues. Germline CDR1 and CDR2: SGHAT and FQNNGV. This chain's CDR3 is CASSLALNSYNEQFF. The CDR3 DNA reads TGTGCCAGCAGCTTAGCACTAAACAGCTACAATGAGCAGTTCTTC.

The chain employs TRBV5-5 and TRBJ2-7; no reliable D call. This CDR3 has 14 residues. V was shortened by 4 bases and J by 7 bases, with 18 bases between the two germline ends. Germline V CDR1 and CDR2: SGHKS, YYEKEE (reference sequence). CDR3 amino acids: CASSLVRPPSEQYF. CDR3 coding DNA: TGTGCCAGCAGCCTAGTTCGCCCACCCTCGGAGCAGTACTTC.

The genes are TRBV29-1 and TRBJ2-6; D remains ambiguous. CDR1 SQVTM and CDR2 ANQGSEA come from the germline V gene. Trimming took 7 bases from V and 0 from J, leaving 10 bases between them. The length of the CDR3 is 14 residues. The CDR3 sequence is CSAEDGSGANVLTF. The DNA for the CDR3 is TGCAGCGCCGAGGACGGCTCTGGGGCCAACGTCCTGACTTTC. Together with reference TRBV29-1 and TRBJ2-6, the CDR3 gives the full variable domain: SAVISQKPSRDICQRGTSLTIQCQVDSQVTMMFWYRQQPGQSLTLIATANQGSEATYESGFVIDKFPISRPNLTFSTLTVSNMSPEDSSIYLCSAEDGSGANVLTFGAGSRLTVL.

This clonotype was seen a few times. The CDR3 loop is CASSLGRTSRGEQFF. The CDR3 nucleotides read TGTGCCAGCAGCTTAGGTCGGACATCAAGGGGAGAGCAGTTCTTC. The chain uses TRBV7-2 and TRBJ2-1, with D possibly TRBD1 on 5 matching bases. CDR1 is SGHTA and CDR2 is FQGNSA in the germline V gene. The CDR3 totals 15 residues. The V end lost 1 base, the J end lost 10 bases, and 17 bases lay between the germline ends.

This clonotype was counted at least ten times. The genes are TRBV29-1 and TRBJ2-1, with D unresolved. The CDR3 spans 14 residues. Germline V gene lookup returns CDR1 SQVTM and CDR2 ANQGSEA. V lost 1 base and J lost 6, with 13 bases in between. CDR3 sequence (DNA): TGCAGCGTTGAAGGAAACAAAGACCTCAATGAGCAGTTCTTC. This gives the protein CSVEGNKDLNEQFF.

The gene calls are TRBV5-6 and TRBJ2-5; 7 nucleotides match TRBD1. The germline gives CDR1 SGHDT, CDR2 YYEEEE. J was trimmed by 7 bases and V by 0 bases; bases with no gene match: 6. The length of the CDR3 is 14 residues. In DNA form, the CDR3 reads TGTGCCAGCAGCTTGGTGCAGCCAGGGGGGACCCAGTACTTC. Amino acid sequence: CASSLVQPGGTQYF.

This sequence joins TRBV4-3 and TRBJ2-5; the match to TRBD1 covers 7 bases. V was pared by 3 bases and J by 5 bases, with 15 bases of the junction left unmatched. Germline V gene sequence: CDR1 LGHNA, CDR2 YSLEER. The CDR3 has 17 amino acids. For the CDR3, the DNA is TGCGCCAGCAGCCAGGACAGGCACGGGACAGAGGAGGAGACCCAGTACTTC. Translating it yields CASSQDRHGTEEETQYF.

V is TRBV5-1 and J is TRBJ2-1; tentative D call: TRBD2 (6 bases). CDR3 size: 13 residues. Germline V gives CDR1 SGHRS, CDR2 YFSETQ. V was trimmed by 2 bases and J by 8 bases, leaving 11 bases between them. The CDR3 region is CASSLVRGYEQFF. The CDR3 nucleotides read TGCGCCAGCAGCTTAGTCCGGGGGTATGAGCAGTTCTTC.

This chain uses TRBV20-1 with TRBJ2-4; 8 bases are shared with TRBD2. The junction had 7 bases not matched to a gene; V was cut back by 4 bases and J by 2 bases. The length of the CDR3 is 15 residues. Germline V gene sequence: CDR1 DFQATT, CDR2 SNEGSKA (reference sequence). CDR3 DNA: TGCAGTGCTATTCCCGGGAGGGCCTCCAAAAACATTCAGTACTTC. Residues: CSAIPGRASKNIQYF.

This clonotype was counted many times. The chain is built from TRBV29-1 and TRBJ1-1; a weak D match, TRBD1 (5 bases). The CDR3 spans 12 residues. Trimming took off 3 bases at V and 3 bases at J, with 8 bases between the two ends. Per the germline V gene, CDR1 is SQVTM and CDR2 is ANQGSEA. The CDR3 protein is CSVDQGHTEAFF. The CDR3 region has the DNA TGCAGCGTTGATCAGGGTCACACTGAAGCTTTCTTT.

This chain joins TRBV5-1 and TRBJ2-2; D tentatively fits TRBD1 or TRBD2 (5 bases each). Germline CDR1 reads SGHRS; CDR2 reads YFSETQ. This CDR3 spans 15 amino acids. V shed 4 bases and J shed 2 bases, with 12 bases lying between them. The CDR3 DNA is TGCGCCAGCAGCCCCGAGGGGATAAACACCGGGGAGCTGTTTTTT. Amino acids: CASSPEGINTGELFF.

The chain combines TRBV7-9 with TRBJ2-2; 8 nucleotides align to TRBD2. The CDR3 has 15 amino acids. CDR1 is SEHNR and CDR2 is FQNEAQ in the germline V gene (reference sequence). The trim removed 2 bases at V and 7 bases at J, leaving 6 bases unmatched. Here the CDR3 DNA reads TGTGCCAGCAGCTTAAGCGGGAGAGCGATCGGGGAGCTGTTTTTT. Translation gives CASSLSGRAIGELFF.

The genes are TRBV3-1 and TRBJ2-1; D gene uncertain. The CDR3 runs 15 residues. In germline, CDR1 is LGHDT, CDR2 YNNKEL (reference sequence). V lost 2 bases to trimming and J lost 2 bases, with 10 bases between them. Written as DNA, the CDR3 is TGTGCCAGCAGCCAACGGTGGGCCCCCTACAATGAGCAGTTCTTC. Amino acids: CASSQRWAPYNEQFF.

The sample holds a few counts of this clonotype. This sequence joins TRBV20-1 and TRBJ2-1; 11 bases agree with TRBD2. CDR3 length: 17 amino acids. The V gene end was trimmed by 0 bases and the J gene end by 7 bases; junction bases not matched to a gene: 11. The germline CDR1 and CDR2 sequences are DFQATT and SNEGSKA (reference sequence). The CDR3 reads CSARDGGPSGRINEQFF. In DNA, the CDR3 is TGCAGTGCTAGAGATGGGGGCCCTAGCGGGAGGATTAATGAGCAGTTCTTC.

The chain carries TRBV5-1 and TRBJ2-1; 11 bases agree with TRBD2. CDR1 is SGHRS, CDR2 YFSETQ, per germline. The CDR3 is 14 residues long. V shed 1 base and J 9 bases; nucleotides not matched to a gene: 3. The CDR3 DNA is TGCGCCAGCAGCTTGACTAGCGGGAGCGGTGAGCAGTTCTTC. Translated: CASSLTSGSGEQFF.

At least ten counts were recorded for this clonotype. The CDR3 protein is CSARQRETYEQYF. CDR3 coding DNA: TGCAGTGCTAGGCAGCGGGAGACCTACGAGCAGTACTTC. The genes are TRBV20-1 and TRBJ2-7; 8 bases are a match to TRBD2. Per germline, CDR1 DFQATT and CDR2 SNEGSKA (reference sequence). CDR3 length: 13 amino acids. Trimming cost V 3 bases and J 2 bases; bases outside gene matches: 3.

This clonotype was recorded a few times. This sequence joins TRBV6-5 and TRBJ2-5; D is perhaps TRBD1 (8 bases). The CDR3 sequence is 15 residues long. Germline assignment: CDR1 MNHEY and CDR2 SVGAGI. Trimming took 2 bases from V and 4 from J, leaving 14 bases between them. CDR3 DNA sequence: TGTGCCAGCAGTTACACAAGCGGGACAGGAGAGACCCAGTACTTC. Protein: CASSYTSGTGETQYF.

In its sample, this clonotype was seen a few times. The V call is TRBV29-1, the J call TRBJ1-1; D gene ambiguous. CDR3 length: 13 amino acids. The germline gives CDR1 SQVTM, CDR2 ANQGSEA. V lost 2 bases to trimming and J lost 8 bases, with 15 bases between them. The CDR3 DNA reads as TGCAGCGTTGAAACGCTGACGGCTATCGAAGCTTTCTTT. Translation: CSVETLTAIEAFF.

Concerning this clonotype: A much larger clone differs from this one at a single base, so this may be a read error. This chain joins TRBV9 and TRBJ2-1; TRBD2 matches 7 bases. The CDR3 consists of 14 residues. Germline CDR1 SGDLS, CDR2 YYNGEE. Unmatched junction bases numbered 7, after V lost 4 bases and J lost 6 bases. This CDR3 reads CASSIGGRANEQFF. DNA for the CDR3: TGTGCCAGCAGCATAGGAGGGAGGGCCAATGAGCAGTTCTTC.

This clonotype was found many times. The chain joins TRBV7-2 to TRBJ2-2; a possible D gene is TRBD2 (5 bases). Trimming cost V 5 bases and J 7 bases, with 8 bases left between them. Germline V gives CDR1 SGHTA, CDR2 FQGNSA. The length of the CDR3 is 12 residues. The CDR3 spells CASSHGSGELFF. CDR3 DNA sequence: TGTGCCAGCAGCCATGGGAGCGGGGAGCTGTTTTTT.

The chain uses TRBV3-1 and TRBJ2-1; the match to TRBD2 covers 7 bases. Losses at the gene ends were 2 bases for V and 9 bases for J; bases not matched to a gene: 10. Germline V gene data show CDR1 as LGHDT and CDR2 as YNNKEL (reference sequence). This CDR3 region has 15 residues. CDR3 in amino acids: CASSQPGLGESEQFF. The CDR3 DNA is TGTGCCAGCAGCCAACCCGGACTAGGGGAGTCTGAGCAGTTCTTC.

The CDR3 region has the DNA TGCAGCGTTGAAGTGTGGGACAGGGTTGTCTCCGAGCAGTACTTC. Protein product: CSVEVWDRVVSEQYF. The V gene is TRBV29-1, the J gene TRBJ2-7, with 9 bases lining up with TRBD1. CDR1 is SQVTM and CDR2 is ANQGSEA in the germline V gene. CDR3 length: 15 residues. V was pared by 1 base and J by 6 bases, with 10 bases of the junction left unmatched.

This clonotype has only a few counts. The rearrangement links TRBV4-2 to TRBJ2-2, with TRBD2 matching 10 bases. V was pared by 2 bases and J by 2 bases, with 5 bases of the junction left unmatched. The CDR3 is made up of 17 amino acids. Germline CDR1 reads LGHNA; CDR2 reads YNFKEQ. As DNA, the CDR3 is TGTGCCAGCAGCCAAAATAGCGGGAGGTACAACACCGGGGAGCTGTTTTTT. It yields the protein CASSQNSGRYNTGELFF.

The chain links TRBV5-6 to TRBJ2-5; 12 bases fit TRBD2. V gave up 1 base and J gave up 5 bases; unmatched junction bases: 12. The CDR3 has 18 residues. Per the germline V gene, CDR1 is SGHDT and CDR2 is YYEEEE. CDR3 sequence (DNA): TGTGCCAGCAGCTTGCGGCCCGGACTAGCGGGATACGGGGAGACCCAGTACTTC. It encodes CASSLRPGLAGYGETQYF.